Below are 21 T cell receptor beta chains sequenced from a single sample in a study of tumour-infiltrating T cells in Burkitt lymphoma. The method was immunoSEQ multiplex PCR; TCRdb's version includes in-frame clones alone and lacks a portion of them. Altogether 15,000 to 20,000 clones are present, more than 65% being singletons, with the ten largest covering 2.1%. Material for sequencing was tumor tissue. These receptors were collected from a human donor with diffuse large B-cell lymphoma.

This clone turned up a few times. In nucleotides, the CDR3 is TGTGCCAGCAGCTTAGATGTGGGGGGTGAAGCTTTCTTT. The encoded protein is CASSLDVGGEAFF. The V call is TRBV7-9, the J call TRBJ1-1; TRBD1 is a possible D gene (5 bases). The germline V and J ends were trimmed by 1 base and 7 bases, with 10 bases remaining between them. The germline V gene has CDR1 SEHNR and CDR2 FQNEAQ (reference sequence). This CDR3 spans 13 amino acids.

This clone has only one observation. DNA for the CDR3: TGTGCCAGCCTAGAAGACAGGGTCGTAACGTACGAGCAGTACTTC. Encoded protein: CASLEDRVVTYEQYF. The J gene is TRBJ2-7, the V gene TRBV6-1; 7 nucleotides line up with TRBD1. Germline assignment: CDR1 MNHNS and CDR2 SASEGT. The trim removed 8 bases at V and 4 bases at J, leaving 14 bases unmatched. This CDR3 has 15 amino acids.

This chain links TRBV9 with TRBJ2-2; no definite D call. The CDR3 runs to 14 residues. V was trimmed by 0 bases and J by 10 bases, leaving 13 bases between them. Germline V gives CDR1 SGDLS, CDR2 YYNGEE. CDR3: CASSVAYGYEELFF. The CDR3 nucleotides read TGTGCCAGCAGCGTAGCTTATGGGTACGAGGAGCTGTTTTTT.

The rearrangement joins TRBV7-9 to TRBJ2-7; D call uncertain. This CDR3 has 12 amino acids. CDR1 is SEHNR and CDR2 is FQNEAQ in the germline V gene (reference sequence). V was trimmed by 4 bases and J by 0 bases, leaving 4 bases between them. The CDR3 sequence: CASSSSSYEQYF. The DNA for the CDR3 is TGTGCCAGCAGCTCCTCCTCCTACGAGCAGTACTTC.

The V call is TRBV25-1, the J call TRBJ2-5; no clear D gene. Germline values: CDR1 MGHDK, CDR2 SYGVNS. With 0 bases removed from V and 4 bases from J, the gap between germline ends came to 9 bases. This CDR3 region has 14 residues. CDR3 bases: TGTGCCAGCAGTGAATACGGCCAAGGAGAGACCCAGTACTTC. Translating it yields CASSEYGQGETQYF.

The rearrangement joins TRBV10-1 to TRBJ2-1; 7 nucleotides align to TRBD2. V shed 4 bases and J 4 bases; nucleotides not matched to a gene: 7. Germline CDR1 reads WNHNN; CDR2 reads SYGVQD (reference sequence). CDR3 length: 15 residues. The CDR3 sequence: CASSATTSAYNEQFF. The CDR3 coding sequence is TGCGCCAGCAGTGCCACAACTAGCGCGTACAATGAGCAGTTCTTC.

This clone was observed a handful of times. The CDR3: CASSQDPYYEQYF. The CDR3 DNA reads TGCGCCAGCAGCCAAGATCCTTACTACGAGCAGTACTTC. The chain joins TRBV4-1 to TRBJ2-7; D is undetermined. The CDR3 has 13 amino acids. Trimming cost V 0 bases and J 3 bases, with 6 bases left between them. The germline gives CDR1 MGHRA, CDR2 YSYEKL.

The rearrangement joins TRBV7-9 to TRBJ1-2; 10 bases align to TRBD1. This CDR3 contains 14 residues. The germline V gene encodes CDR1 SEHNR and CDR2 FQNEAQ (reference sequence). Losses at the gene ends were 3 bases for V and 6 bases for J; bases not matched to a gene: 4. Here the CDR3 DNA reads TGTGCCAGCAGCTTGCCCGGGACAGGGGATGGCTACACCTTC. This gives the protein CASSLPGTGDGYTF.

The chain links TRBV6-1 to TRBJ2-7, with D possibly matching TRBD2 (6 bases). The CDR3 runs 14 residues. V lost 10 bases to trimming and J lost 0 bases, with 16 bases between them. Germline values: CDR1 MNHNS, CDR2 SASEGT. CDR3 in amino acids: CAITPGLGSYEQYF. The CDR3 nucleotides are TGTGCCATCACTCCGGGACTCGGCTCCTACGAGCAGTACTTC.

The chain carries TRBV9 and TRBJ2-5; TRBD1 matches 9 bases. The CDR3 has 15 residues. The V gene end was trimmed by 1 base and the J gene end by 4 bases; junction bases not matched to a gene: 5. Germline CDR1 is SGDLS and CDR2 is YYNGEE. Written as DNA, the CDR3 is TGTGCCAGCAGCGTATCGGGACAGGGAGGAGAGACCCAGTACTTC. Translation gives CASSVSGQGGETQYF.

The chain uses TRBV6-6 and TRBJ1-5, with a weak D call TRBD1 (5 bases). Germline V gives CDR1 MNHNY, CDR2 SVGAGI (reference sequence). The CDR3 contains 16 residues. V lost 0 bases, J lost 0 bases, and 9 bases lay in between. CDR3 sequence: CASSYSGGNSNQPQHF. Written as DNA, the CDR3 is TGTGCCAGCAGTTACTCTGGGGGAAATAGCAATCAGCCCCAGCATTTT.

The chain couples TRBV5-1 to TRBJ1-1, with a tentative D call TRBD1 (6 bases). This CDR3 has 14 amino acids. Deletions cut 2 bases from V and 4 bases from J, with 12 bases between. The germline CDR1 and CDR2 sequences are SGHRS and YFSETQ. The CDR3 sequence: CASSLSDSGTEAFF. In DNA, the CDR3 is TGCGCCAGCAGCTTATCGGACAGCGGCACTGAAGCTTTCTTT.

The rearrangement links TRBV9 to TRBJ2-3, with 11 bases that match TRBD2. The trim removed 3 bases at V and 1 base at J, leaving 4 bases unmatched. The CDR3 is 16 residues long. Germline CDR1 reads SGDLS; CDR2 reads YYNGEE. CDR3 sequence (DNA): TGTGCCAGCAGCGGCTCGACTAGCGGGGGCACAGATACGCAGTATTTT. It yields the protein CASSGSTSGGTDTQYF.

This chain links TRBV13 with TRBJ2-1; the D is unclear. The CDR3 sequence is 13 residues long. The V gene's germline CDR1 is PRHDT and CDR2 FYEKMQ (reference sequence). The V end was cut by 1 base, the J end by 4 bases, with 5 bases between. For the CDR3, the DNA is TGTGCCAGCAGCTTAGTACGGTACAATGAGCAGTTCTTC. Encoded protein: CASSLVRYNEQFF.

This chain uses TRBV4-3 with TRBJ1-6, with 12 bases that match TRBD1. This CDR3 has 16 residues. The V gene end was trimmed by 3 bases and the J gene end by 8 bases; junction bases not matched to a gene: 5. The germline V gene has CDR1 LGHNA and CDR2 YSLEER. The CDR3, as DNA: TGCGCCAGCAGCCACCTGGGACAGGGGGCTGATTCACCCCTCCACTTT. Residues: CASSHLGQGADSPLHF.

The chain is built from TRBV6-1 and TRBJ1-5; the match to TRBD1 covers 10 bases. With 7 bases clipped from V and 5 bases from J, the junction kept 8 bases outside the gene matches. The CDR3 has 15 residues. The germline V gene has CDR1 MNHNS and CDR2 SASEGT. In DNA form, the CDR3 reads TGTGCCAGCACTTATACCGGGACAGGGGATCAGCCCCAGCATTTT. Translation: CASTYTGTGDQPQHF.

The chain joins TRBV5-4 to TRBJ2-7; no clear D gene. The V and J ends lost 0 bases and 5 bases respectively, with 6 bases between them. The CDR3 totals 12 residues. The V gene's germline CDR1 is SGHNT and CDR2 YYREEE (reference sequence). The CDR3 DNA is TGTGCCAGCAGCTTGGCCCTGAACGAGCAGTACTTC. Translated, it gives CASSLALNEQYF.

The rearrangement links TRBV27 to TRBJ2-1; 10 positions match TRBD2. J gave up 5 bases and V 2 bases, and 9 bases lay outside the gene matches. Germline V CDR1 and CDR2: MNHEY, SMNVEV (reference sequence). CDR3 length: 17 residues. The CDR3 here is CASSLADLAGANNEQFF. CDR3 coding DNA: TGTGCCAGCAGTTTAGCCGACCTAGCGGGGGCGAACAATGAGCAGTTCTTC.

The chain joins TRBV19 to TRBJ2-7; TRBD1 might be the D (6 bases). The CDR3 length is 13 residues. Germline CDR1 LNHDA, CDR2 SQIVND (reference sequence). V was cut by 4 bases and J by 4 bases, with 11 bases left in between. DNA of the CDR3: TGTGCCAGTAGTAGGGGGCAGGGTTACGAGCAGTACTTC. Residues: CASSRGQGYEQYF.

The V gene is TRBV7-2, the J gene TRBJ2-7; D might be TRBD1 or TRBD2, each matching 5 bases. CDR1 is SGHTA and CDR2 is FQGNSA in the germline V gene. The CDR3 covers 16 residues. With 2 bases removed from V and 2 bases from J, the gap between germline ends came to 16 bases. The CDR3 loop is CASSLHPGTPPYEQYF. CDR3 nucleotide sequence: TGTGCCAGCAGCTTACATCCCGGGACCCCCCCCTACGAGCAGTACTTC.

This chain uses TRBV4-1 with TRBJ1-4; the D gene is possibly TRBD1 (5 bases). V shed 4 bases and J shed 4 bases, with 13 bases lying between them. CDR1 and CDR2 (germline): MGHRA, YSYEKL. The CDR3 sequence is 15 residues long. The CDR3 loop reads CASSRGDGNNEKLFF. The CDR3 DNA reads TGCGCCAGCAGCCGAGGGGACGGAAATAATGAAAAACTGTTTTTT.